The 10 T cell receptor beta chains listed next were all sequenced from one sample in a study of T-cell memory formation after mild COVID-19. TCRdb itself ran the 5' RACE reads through MiXCR, one entry per CDR3 protein. This sample yields about 560,000 distinct CDR3 sequences, of which 15% to 20% are seen a single time; 9.5% to 15% belongs to the top ten. The sample taken for sequencing was PBMCs or a T cell subset sorted from them (not recorded which). The receptors were sampled from an adult woman who had mild COVID-19 (a few samples of this study predate the infection). Cell type and time point are not known.

Only a few counts were recorded for this clonotype. The chain links TRBV23-1 to TRBJ2-5; D remains unclear. TRBV23-1 is known as an ORF, though its function is uncertain. The CDR3 extends over 13 amino acids. Trimming removed 8 bases from V and 0 bases from J, with 10 bases in between. In DNA form, the CDR3 reads TGCGCCAGCGCACCCCGGGACCAAGAGACCCAGTACTTC. Translated: CASAPRDQETQYF.

This clonotype was counted only a few times. The CDR3 sequence is CASSDWGGVAKNIQYF. The CDR3 DNA is TGTGCCAGCAGTGACTGGGGAGGAGTAGCCAAAAACATTCAGTACTTC. J is TRBJ2-4 and V is TRBV2, with a tentative D call TRBD2 (6 bases). This CDR3 has 16 amino acids. V lost 3 bases and J 0 bases, leaving 12 bases between the germline ends. CDR1 is SNHLY and CDR2 is FYNNEI in the germline V gene.

This clonotype was detected a few times. V gene TRBV10-3 combines with J gene TRBJ2-5, with D maybe TRBD1 (8 bases). Trimming shortened V by 2 bases and J by 4 bases, and 17 bases separated the two germline ends. The CDR3 has 16 residues. CDR1 ENHRY and CDR2 SYGVKD come from the germline V gene. CDR3 coding DNA: TGTGCCATCAGTGAGGGAGGACAGGGAGGGGCAGAGACCCAGTACTTC. Translation gives CAISEGGQGGAETQYF.

The chain couples TRBV12-3 or TRBV12-4 to TRBJ2-7; the D is unclear. The CDR3 runs 15 residues. Trimming pared 2 bases from V and 2 bases from J, leaving 13 bases between. DNA of the CDR3: TGTGCCAGCAGTTTAAGTGGTCTTAGGCCCTACGAGCAGTACTTC. Residues: CASSLSGLRPYEQYF.

This chain connects TRBV6-1 to TRBJ2-4, with D possibly being TRBD2 (6 bases). The CDR3 has 17 amino acids. Germline V gene lookup returns CDR1 MNHNS and CDR2 SASEGT. V gave up 0 bases and J gave up 4 bases, with 16 bases separating them. CDR3 residues: CASSEARGATLKNIQYF. The CDR3 DNA reads TGTGCCAGCAGTGAAGCGCGGGGAGCGACCCTTAAAAACATTCAGTACTTC.

This clonotype was observed a few times. The rearrangement links TRBV5-5 to TRBJ2-7, with 9 bases fitting TRBD1. The CDR3 runs 14 residues. V lost 3 bases, J lost 6 bases, and 7 bases stayed unmatched. The germline V gene encodes CDR1 SGHKS and CDR2 YYEKEE (reference sequence). The CDR3 sequence is CASSSGTGNPEQYF. CDR3 in DNA: TGTGCCAGCAGCTCAGGGACAGGGAACCCCGAGCAGTACTTC.

The V gene is TRBV5-1, the J gene TRBJ1-1; D gene uncertain. CDR1 and CDR2 from the germline V gene are SGHRS and YFSETQ. CDR3 length: 14 residues. The V and J ends lost 4 bases and 0 bases respectively, with 10 bases between them. CDR3 sequence reads: CASSINNMNTEAFF. For the CDR3, the DNA is TGCGCCAGCAGCATTAATAATATGAACACTGAAGCTTTCTTT.

V usage is TRBV7-6 and J usage is TRBJ2-1, with 8 nucleotides matching TRBD1. This CDR3 is built from 14 residues. Germline values: CDR1 SGHVS, CDR2 FNYEAQ. After removal of 5 bases from V and 9 bases from J, the junction contained 9 bases not matched to a gene. The chain's CDR3 is CASSPAGGPAEQFF. Here the CDR3 DNA reads TGTGCCAGCAGCCCAGCAGGGGGCCCGGCTGAGCAGTTCTTC.

This clonotype has just a few counts. The V and J genes are TRBV24-1 and TRBJ2-7; 10 bases line up with TRBD1. V trimming: 9 bases; J trimming: 2 bases; junction bases outside the gene matches: 6. Germline V CDR1 and CDR2: KGHDR, SFDVKD. The CDR3 length is 14 residues. CDR3 nucleotides: TGTGCCACCGGGGGACAGGGGCCTACCTACGAGCAGTACTTC. Translated, it gives CATGGQGPTYEQYF.

The chain combines TRBV20-1 with TRBJ2-7, with D unresolved. Germline V gene sequence: CDR1 DFQATT, CDR2 SNEGSKA (reference sequence). V was cut by 2 bases and J by 2 bases, with 10 bases left in between. The CDR3 consists of 13 residues. In nucleotides, the CDR3 is TGCAGTGCTAGACCGGGCGTAGCCTACGAGCAGTACTTC. Protein product: CSARPGVAYEQYF.